This paragraph covers one T cell receptor beta chain sequence. Its target is unknown. The sample originates from a study of T cell responses to AZD1222 COVID-19 vaccine. Regarding the study as a whole: Sampling captured repertoires only after the peak T cell response. A mostly white British donor set with more females was recruited, and clonal diversity was possibly underestimated.

V shed 1 base, J shed 5 bases, and the junction held 2 bases outside the gene matches. CDR1 SGHDT and CDR2 YYEEEE come from the germline V gene. This CDR3 spans 13 amino acids. Using immunoSEQ multiplex PCR, the repertoire was profiled, and TCRdb retains in-frame clones only, with some absent. The sample has roughly 110,000 clones; just under 90% are singletons. The chain is built from TRBV5-6 and TRBJ2-5; TRBD1 matches at 7 bases. The source material was peripheral blood, sampled on day 0 of AZD1222 vaccination. The sequence came from an adult in good health. DNA of the CDR3: TGTGCCAGCAGCTTGCTAGGGGGCGAGACCCAGTACTTC. Protein: CASSLLGGETQYF.